What follows describes a single T cell receptor beta chain. This may arise from a read error, as a much more abundant clone is one base away. It was RNA transcripts that yielded the amplified TCR beta CDR3 regions. Initially, a first-round RT-PCR of the TCR CDR3 employed the HTBI primer set. TCRdb itself ran the multiplex PCR reads through MiXCR, one entry per CDR3 protein. The profile covers about 540,000 distinct CDR3 sequences, with approximately 44% appearing a single time and roughly 8.2% taken by the ten largest. The CDR3 is 16 residues long. Germline V gene lookup returns CDR1 KGHDR and CDR2 SFDVKD. The data were obtained in a study of T cells in Graves' hyperthyroidism and ophthalmopathy.

The TCR comes from a woman between 18 and 29 years old with Graves' hyperthyroidism. V usage is TRBV24-1 and J usage is TRBJ2-2, with 11 bases aligning to TRBD2. Sequenced input: peripheral blood or thyroid tissue (not recorded which). The CDR3 loop reads CATGDPGTSGTGELFF. As DNA, the CDR3 is TGTGCCACCGGTGATCCCGGGACTAGCGGAACCGGGGAGCTGTTTTTT.